This TCR beta chain was profiled in a study of blood T cell repertoires in COVID-19. Study as a whole: Acute and convalescent COVID-19 specimens originated in the United States, Italy and Spain. Sources were T cells, B-cell-depleted T cells, or PBMCs; the material itself was cDNA or gDNA.

Per the authors' pipeline: Reference gene primer amplification gave nucleated cell count estimates. Here immunoSEQ multiplex PCR was the method, and the copy in TCRdb shows in-frame clones only, minus some. The DNA gave D and trimming, while V, J and clone size come from that table. Found here are about half a million clones, 75% to 90% of them singletons; the top ten hold roughly 3.2%. The CDR3 sequence is 11 residues long. CDR1 and CDR2 (germline): SQVTM, ANQGSEA. Between the trimmed V and J ends, which lost 5 bases and 7 bases, there was a span of 11 bases. The clonotype was recovered from a human donor in a cohort sampled during active COVID-19. V usage is TRBV29-1 and J usage is TRBJ1-1, with a possible D match to TRBD1 (6 bases). The material sequenced was peripheral blood. The CDR3 region has the DNA TGCAGCGTTAACCCCAGGGGTGAAGCTTTCTTT. Amino acids: CSVNPRGEAFF.